This TCR beta chain was captured by sequencing in a study of shared clonotypes between healthy human individuals. As regards this clone: The antigen is undetermined.

Study-wide points: Tissues were not sampled, only blood, and their repertoires likely differ.

Profiled with immunoSEQ multiplex PCR; TCRdb holds only in-frame clones, not every one. The sample holds 2 million to 2.5 million clones; 85% to 95% are singletons and the top ten take under 0.45%. Trimming removed 3 bases from V and 6 bases from J, with 10 bases in between. The CDR3 spans 13 residues. Germline loops: CDR1 MNHEY, CDR2 SMNVEV (reference sequence). The sequencing input was naive CD4+ T cells from PBMCs. The subset was: CD45RA+ positively selected. The chain recombines TRBV27 with TRBJ2-3, with D unresolved. The sequence was obtained from a man between 18 and 29 years old in good health. Some clones in this sample may be carry-over from other donors' samples. CDR3 protein: CASSFLDRDTQYF. The CDR3 coding sequence is TGTGCCAGCAGTTTTCTAGACCGTGATACGCAGTATTTT.